This is a list of T cell receptor beta chains from one sample in a study of blood T cell repertoires in COVID-19. Assay used: immunoSEQ multiplex PCR; TCRdb lists only in-frame clones, some missing. The data contain roughly 260,000 clones, roughly nine tenths of them singletons. The sequenced material came from peripheral blood. Source of these receptors: a man aged 55 to 70 who had recovered from COVID-19. The CDR3 runs from the conserved cysteine through the conserved F or W. The order of the fields is D gene, clone size, J gene, V gene, CDR3 DNA, CDR3 protein. The D gene is left open where the match is weak. Not every row has a clone size; where given, it reads once, few, many or a size class.

d_gene: TRBD1; abundance: few; j_gene: TRBJ2-2; v_gene: TRBV5-1; CDR3nt: TGCGCCACAGGGACAGGGACAGTAGGCACCGGGGAGCTGTTTTTT; CDR3aa: CATGTGTVGTGELFF
d_gene: -; abundance: few; j_gene: TRBJ1-2; v_gene: TRBV19; CDR3nt: TGTGCCAGTAGTATACCGGGTATGAATGGCTACACCTTC; CDR3aa: CASSIPGMNGYTF
d_gene: -; abundance: -; j_gene: TRBJ1-5; v_gene: TRBV7-2; CDR3nt: TGTGCCAGCAGCTTAGTGGCTGGGGGAGGTCAGCCCCAGCATTTT; CDR3aa: CASSLVAGGGQPQHF
d_gene: -; abundance: -; j_gene: TRBJ2-3; v_gene: TRBV7-3; CDR3nt: TGTGCCAGCAGCCCACAAGCAACAGGGACAGATACGCAGTATTTT; CDR3aa: CASSPQATGTDTQYF
d_gene: TRBD1; abundance: -; j_gene: TRBJ1-2; v_gene: TRBV15; CDR3nt: TGTGCCACCAGCAGGGGCCTAGGGACAGAGCCCTATGGCTACACCTTC; CDR3aa: CATSRGLGTEPYGYTF
d_gene: TRBD2; abundance: once; j_gene: TRBJ2-5; v_gene: TRBV9; CDR3nt: TGTGCCAGCAGCGTAGGGGACACTAGCGGGGGGGCTAAGGAGACCCAGTACTTC; CDR3aa: CASSVGDTSGGAKETQYF
d_gene: -; abundance: -; j_gene: TRBJ2-7; v_gene: TRBV10-3; CDR3nt: TGTGCCATCCGGTCGACAGGCTCCTACGAGCAGTACTTC; CDR3aa: CAIRSTGSYEQYF
d_gene: TRBD2; abundance: few; j_gene: TRBJ2-1; v_gene: TRBV9; CDR3nt: TGTGCCAGCAGCGTTTCACTAGCGGGGGGGCCTTTGAGCTCCTACAATGAGCAGTTCTTC; CDR3aa: CASSVSLAGGPLSSYNEQFF
d_gene: -; abundance: -; j_gene: TRBJ2-5; v_gene: TRBV5-4; CDR3nt: TGTGCCAGCAGCTCGGATTTGGGGAGGAGGGAGACCCAGTACTTC; CDR3aa: CASSSDLGRRETQYF
d_gene: -; abundance: -; j_gene: TRBJ2-7; v_gene: TRBV19; CDR3nt: TGTGCCAGTAGTACGTCCTATGGTTCGAAATCCTACGAGCAGTACTTC; CDR3aa: CASSTSYGSKSYEQYF